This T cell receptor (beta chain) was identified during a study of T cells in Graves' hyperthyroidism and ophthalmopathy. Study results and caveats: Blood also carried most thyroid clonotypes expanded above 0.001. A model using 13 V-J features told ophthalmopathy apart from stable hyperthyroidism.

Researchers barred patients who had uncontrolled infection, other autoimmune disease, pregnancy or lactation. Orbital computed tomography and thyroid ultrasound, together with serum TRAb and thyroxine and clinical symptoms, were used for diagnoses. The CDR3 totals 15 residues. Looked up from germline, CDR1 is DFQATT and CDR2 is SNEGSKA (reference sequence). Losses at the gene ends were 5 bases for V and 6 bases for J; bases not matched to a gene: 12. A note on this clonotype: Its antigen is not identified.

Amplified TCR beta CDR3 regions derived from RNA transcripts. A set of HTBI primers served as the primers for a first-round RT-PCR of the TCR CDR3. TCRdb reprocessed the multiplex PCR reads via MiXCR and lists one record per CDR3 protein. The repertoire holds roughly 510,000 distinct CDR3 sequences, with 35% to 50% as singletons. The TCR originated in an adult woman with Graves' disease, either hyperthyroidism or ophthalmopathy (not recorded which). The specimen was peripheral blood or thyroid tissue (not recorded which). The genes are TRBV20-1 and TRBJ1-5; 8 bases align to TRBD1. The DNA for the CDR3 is TGCAGTGCTGGACCAGGACAGGGCGGCGGTCAGCCCCAGCATTTT. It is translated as CSAGPGQGGGQPQHF.